This T cell receptor (beta chain) derives from a study of OX40 agonist ivuxolimab in advanced cancers. The method was immunoSEQ multiplex PCR; TCRdb's version includes in-frame clones alone and lacks a portion of them. The data show around 63,000 clones, around 89% seen once. This specimen consisted of CD4+ or CD8+ T cells sorted from blood, obtained in a trial of the OX40 agonist ivuxolimab. The source of this sequence is an adult with an advanced solid tumor such as melanoma, head and neck, liver or kidney cancer.

The CDR3 DNA reads as TGTGCCATCAGTGAATCCGCGACAGGGAACACTGAAGCTTTCTTT. Amino acids: CAISESATGNTEAFF. The chain combines TRBV10-3 with TRBJ1-1; D possibly corresponds to TRBD1 (6 bases). The CDR3 covers 15 residues. CDR1 ENHRY and CDR2 SYGVKD come from the germline V gene. V was clipped by 3 bases and J by 1 base, with 12 bases between them.